This TCR beta chain derives from a study of blood T cells in healthy people across ages. Study findings and constraints: TCR beta diversity was tightly associated with the proportion of naive T cells.

At least ten counts were recorded for this clonotype. Its antigen is currently unknown. CDR3 length: 14 residues. Germline loops: CDR1 SGHTA, CDR2 FQGNSA. Between the trimmed V and J ends, which lost 8 bases and 7 bases, there was a span of 20 bases. Through a sample-barcoded 5' primer and a J-beta primer mix, a second PCR was run for roughly 6 to 12 cycles. TCRdb used MiXCR to reprocess the 5' RACE reads, holding one entry per CDR3 protein. The repertoire holds 1.4 million or so distinct CDR3 sequences, with 35% to 45% as singletons. Isolated PBMCs totaled at least 7 million in each sample. At least 6 micrograms of total RNA were extracted per sample.

This chain joins TRBV7-2 and TRBJ1-2; possible D gene TRBD1, 6 bases. The clonotype originates from a woman aged 18-29 years in good health. The sample was blood. The CDR3 protein is CASGPTGANGGYTF. The CDR3 DNA sequence: TGTGCCAGCGGCCCCACGGGGGCGAACGGTGGCTACACCTTC. The whole variable domain, filled in from reference TRBV7-2 and TRBJ1-2, reads GAGVSQSPSNKVTEKGKDVELRCDPISGHTALYWYRQSLGQGLEFLIYFQGNSAPDKSGLPSDRFSAERTGGSVSTLTIQRTQQEDSAVYLCASGPTGANGGYTFGSGTRLTVV.